What follows are 21 T cell receptor beta chains derived from one specimen sequenced in a study of T cell responses to AZD1222 COVID-19 vaccine. Clones were read by immunoSEQ multiplex PCR, and TCRdb kept only the in-frame ones, dropping some. The table records 100,000 to 150,000 clones, around 89% of them present only once. The source was peripheral blood, collected on day 0 of AZD1222 vaccination. The receptors originated from an adult in good health.

The J gene is TRBJ2-7, the V gene TRBV6-1, with 14 bases that match TRBD2. Germline V gene data show CDR1 as MNHNS and CDR2 as SASEGT. The CDR3 contains 20 residues. J lost 3 bases, V lost 4 bases, and 17 bases had no gene match. The CDR3 sequence: CASSARTGTSGSLGIYEQYF. CDR3 sequence (DNA): TGTGCCAGCAGTGCTCGAACCGGGACTAGCGGGAGTTTAGGGATCTACGAGCAGTACTTC.

This clone was detected only a few times. This sequence joins TRBV28 and TRBJ1-3; D remains ambiguous. The CDR3 loop spans 14 amino acids. Germline lookup yields CDR1 MDHEN and CDR2 SYDVKM. The V end was cut by 5 bases, the J end by 0 bases, with 8 bases between. This CDR3 is CASSIGYSGNTIYF. The CDR3 DNA reads TGTGCCAGCAGTATTGGTTACTCTGGAAACACCATATATTTT.

The rearrangement links TRBV7-6 to TRBJ1-2; D is unresolved. Germline loops: CDR1 SGHVS, CDR2 FNYEAQ. V was cut by 5 bases and J by 6 bases, with 10 bases left in between. The CDR3 is made up of 12 amino acids. CDR3 in amino acids: CASSEGINGYTF. For the CDR3, the DNA is TGTGCCAGCAGCGAAGGGATCAATGGCTACACCTTC.

The chain is built from TRBV6-2 or TRBV6-3 and TRBJ1-5, with D perhaps matching TRBD1 (6 bases). Germline assignment: CDR1 MNHEY and CDR2 SVGEGT. The CDR3 is 14 residues long. V gave up 5 bases and J gave up 4 bases, with 12 bases separating them. DNA of the CDR3: TGTGCCAGCAGTCCCGGACAGTCAAATCAGCCCCAGCATTTT. Translating gives CASSPGQSNQPQHF.

The rearrangement uses TRBV28 and TRBJ1-1; 10 bases are a match to TRBD1. After removal of 3 bases from V and 10 bases from J, the junction contained 5 bases not matched to a gene. CDR3 length: 13 amino acids. The germline gives CDR1 MDHEN, CDR2 SYDVKM. The CDR3 reads CASSFDRGRVAFF. CDR3 DNA: TGTGCCAGCAGTTTTGACAGGGGGCGGGTAGCTTTCTTT.

The chain has TRBV27 and TRBJ2-2; D is perhaps TRBD2 (6 bases). The CDR3 is made up of 18 amino acids. V dropped 3 bases and J dropped 5 bases, with 22 bases sitting between them. In germline, CDR1 is MNHEY, CDR2 SMNVEV (reference sequence). In nucleotides, the CDR3 is TGTGCCAGCAGTTTGTTTCATTTAGGCGGGACCCGAACCGGGGAGCTGTTTTTT. It specifies CASSLFHLGGTRTGELFF.

The V and J genes are TRBV24-1 and TRBJ2-1, with 7 bases that match TRBD1. In germline, CDR1 is KGHDR, CDR2 SFDVKD. Trimming removed 2 bases from V and 1 base from J; junction bases left unmatched: 7. The CDR3 totals 17 residues. CDR3 sequence reads: CATSDSWTGTSYNEQFF. The CDR3 DNA sequence: TGTGCCACCAGTGATTCCTGGACAGGAACGTCCTACAATGAGCAGTTCTTC.

V and J are TRBV19 and TRBJ2-1; 8 nucleotides align to TRBD1. The V segment lost 5 bases and the J segment 3 bases; nucleotides outside the gene matches: 15. CDR3 size: 18 residues. Germline V CDR1 and CDR2: LNHDA, SQIVND (reference sequence). DNA for the CDR3: TGTGCCAGTAGTCTCACCCTGACCGGGACAGGCAACTACAATGAGCAGTTCTTC. It yields the protein CASSLTLTGTGNYNEQFF. Filled out from reference TRBV19 and TRBJ2-1, the complete variable domain reads DGGITQSPKYLFRKEGQNVTLSCEQNLNHDAMYWYRQDPGQGLRLIYYSQIVNDFQKGDIAEGYSVSREKKESFPLTVTSAQKNPTAFYLCASSLTLTGTGNYNEQFFGPGTRLTVL.

The genes are TRBV15 and TRBJ1-5; no clear D. V was pared by 6 bases and J by 0 bases, with 3 bases between. Germline V lookup: CDR1 LNHNV, CDR2 YYDKDF (reference sequence). The CDR3 loop spans 12 amino acids. The CDR3 nucleotides are TGTGCCACCAGTAATAGCAATCAGCCCCAGCATTTT. This codes for CATSNSNQPQHF. Together with reference TRBV15 and TRBJ1-5, the CDR3 gives the full variable domain: DAMVIQNPRYQVTQFGKPVTLSCSQTLNHNVMYWYQQKSSQAPKLLFHYYDKDFNNEADTPDNFQSRRPNTSFCFLDIRSPGLGDTAMYLCATSNSNQPQHFGDGTRLSIL.

The chain links TRBV19 to TRBJ2-7, with D perhaps TRBD2 (7 bases). Germline values: CDR1 LNHDA, CDR2 SQIVND (reference sequence). The ends were cut back, 3 bases at V and 2 bases at J, with 17 bases in the middle. CDR3 length: 16 residues. The CDR3 here is CASSMGAGEGTYEQYF. CDR3 nucleotide sequence: TGTGCCAGTAGTATGGGGGCGGGAGAGGGTACCTACGAGCAGTACTTC.

This chain uses TRBV7-8 with TRBJ1-1; no definite D call. The CDR3 covers 14 residues. The germline V gene has CDR1 SGHVS and CDR2 FQNEAQ. Trimming shortened V by 2 bases and J by 1 base, and 8 bases separated the two germline ends. CDR3 amino acids: CASSLSGPNTEAFF. The CDR3 nucleotides read TGTGCCAGCAGCTTATCAGGACCGAACACTGAAGCTTTCTTT. The full variable domain, completed using reference TRBV7-8 and TRBJ1-1, is GAGVSQSPRYKVAKRGQDVALRCDPISGHVSLFWYQQALGQGPEFLTYFQNEAQLDKSGLPSDRFFAERPEGSVSTLKIQRTQQEDSAVYLCASSLSGPNTEAFFGQGTRLTVV.

The V call is TRBV7-6, the J call TRBJ1-2; 8 bases are shared with TRBD1. This CDR3 has 15 amino acids. Germline V gene data show CDR1 as SGHVS and CDR2 as FNYEAQ. V trimming: 5 bases; J trimming: 5 bases; junction bases outside the gene matches: 10. The CDR3 DNA reads TGTGCCAGCAGCCCAAATTTACAGGGGGTATATGGCTACACCTTC. Protein sequence: CASSPNLQGVYGYTF.

The V gene is TRBV12-5, the J gene TRBJ2-2, with 9 bases aligning to TRBD2. The CDR3 sequence is 21 residues long. Trimming cost V 0 bases and J 0 bases; bases outside gene matches: 14. The V gene's germline CDR1 is LGHNT and CDR2 FRNRAP. The CDR3, as DNA: TGTGCTAGTGGTTTGGTACGGGCGGGAGGGGCCCCTAGTTCGAACACCGGGGAGCTGTTTTTT. It is translated as CASGLVRAGGAPSSNTGELFF.

This chain uses TRBV18 with TRBJ2-7, with D tentatively TRBD1 (6 bases). This CDR3 is 14 amino acids long. Trimming stripped 2 bases from V and 0 bases from J, with 8 bases between. CDR1 and CDR2 (germline): KGHSH, LQKENI. The CDR3 region has the DNA TGTGCCAGCTCACCAGGGACATACTCCTACGAGCAGTACTTC. This translates into CASSPGTYSYEQYF.

V is TRBV5-6 and J is TRBJ1-1, with unresolved D. CDR1 and CDR2 from the germline V gene are SGHDT and YYEEEE. With 2 bases removed from V and 4 bases from J, the gap between germline ends came to 6 bases. The CDR3 is 12 amino acids. The CDR3 sequence: CASSFIRTEAFF. The DNA for the CDR3 is TGTGCCAGCAGCTTTATCCGCACTGAAGCTTTCTTT.

This clone was seen a handful of times. This chain links TRBV4-1 with TRBJ1-2; D is possibly TRBD1 (6 bases). Trimming pared 2 bases from V and 4 bases from J, leaving 20 bases between. Germline V gene sequence: CDR1 MGHRA, CDR2 YSYEKL. The CDR3 length is 17 residues. The CDR3: CASSQTWRGGRGYGYTF. For the CDR3, the DNA is TGCGCCAGCAGCCAAACCTGGAGAGGGGGTCGGGGCTATGGCTACACCTTC.

CDR3 bases: TGTGCTAGTGGTTTGGGACAAGACAGGGGGCATGGCTACACCTTC. Amino acid sequence: CASGLGQDRGHGYTF. This chain joins TRBV12-5 and TRBJ1-2; 10 bases map to TRBD1. Germline CDR1 and CDR2: LGHNT and FRNRAP. The J segment lost 6 bases and the V segment lost 1 base, leaving 5 bases of the junction unmatched. CDR3 length: 15 residues. Full variable domain (missing parts from reference TRBV12-5 and TRBJ1-2): DARVTQTPRHKVTEMGQEVTMRCQPILGHNTVFWYRQTMMQGLELLAYFRNRAPLDDSGMPKDRFSAEMPDATLATLKIQPSEPRDSAVYFCASGLGQDRGHGYTFGSGTRLTVV.

This chain uses TRBV7-9 with TRBJ1-5; no firm D call. The V gene's germline CDR1 is SEHNR and CDR2 FQNEAQ (reference sequence). V gave up 5 bases and J gave up 5 bases, with 10 bases separating them. This CDR3 is 13 amino acids long. In DNA, the CDR3 is TGTGCCAGCAGCCCGACGGAGCATCAGCCCCAGCATTTT. It translates to CASSPTEHQPQHF.

V gene TRBV6-5 combines with J gene TRBJ2-7; D might be TRBD1 (7 bases). Germline loops: CDR1 MNHEY, CDR2 SVGAGI. V was trimmed by 8 bases and J by 4 bases, leaving 15 bases between them. The CDR3 extends over 13 amino acids. The chain's CDR3 is CASRAGGLYEQYF. Written as DNA, the CDR3 is TGTGCCAGCCGGGCAGGGGGGTTATACGAGCAGTACTTC.

The chain carries TRBV24-1 and TRBJ1-5; TRBD1 is a possible D gene (6 bases). V lost 2 bases, J lost 3 bases, and 13 bases lay in between. The CDR3 is 16 amino acids. CDR1 is KGHDR and CDR2 is SFDVKD in the germline V gene. This CDR3 reads CATSDSGGGVNQPQHF. In DNA, the CDR3 is TGTGCCACCAGTGATTCTGGCGGGGGCGTCAATCAGCCCCAGCATTTT.

As regards this clone: The sample contains more than one DNA sequence encoding this CDR3. The V and J genes are TRBV7-8 and TRBJ1-5, with 7 bases identical to TRBD1. Germline V gene data show CDR1 as SGHVS and CDR2 as FQNEAQ. V shed 5 bases and J 2 bases; nucleotides not matched to a gene: 3. This CDR3 is built from 14 residues. The CDR3 DNA reads TGTGCCAGCAGCCCTGGGACAGGCAATCAGCCCCAGCATTTT. Translating gives CASSPGTGNQPQHF.